Given below is one TCR beta chain in context. Its antigen is currently unknown. The healthy controls were matched to patients by age and sex. TEMRA cells were enriched by FACS, and CD4+ and CD8+ T cells were negatively isolated. The data stem from a study of CD8 T cells in Susac syndrome. Broader study findings: Acknowledgment was made by the study that its TCR sequencing and HLA analysis involved a relatively small number of individuals.

cDNA came from approximately 0.5 to 1 ug RNA primed by random hexamers. Across 54 Vbeta and 13 Jbeta, immunoSEQ multiplex PCR amplified TCR beta CDR3. TCRdb processed the immunoSEQ multiplex PCR reads anew with MiXCR; each CDR3 protein has one entry. This sample yields some 90,000 distinct CDR3 sequences, of which roughly 91% are seen a single time; about 0.32% belongs to the top ten. This CDR3 region has 13 residues. Trimming removed 0 bases from V and 6 bases from J, with 8 bases in between. Germline V CDR1 and CDR2: MNHEY, SVGAGI. The TCR was taken from a human donor in good health. The J gene is TRBJ1-1, the V gene TRBV6-5, with a possible D match to TRBD1 (5 bases). Sequenced sample: CD8+ T cells from PBMCs. The CDR3 DNA is TGTGCCAGCAGTTACTCGTGGGGGTCTGAAGCTTTCTTT. This codes for CASSYSWGSEAFF.